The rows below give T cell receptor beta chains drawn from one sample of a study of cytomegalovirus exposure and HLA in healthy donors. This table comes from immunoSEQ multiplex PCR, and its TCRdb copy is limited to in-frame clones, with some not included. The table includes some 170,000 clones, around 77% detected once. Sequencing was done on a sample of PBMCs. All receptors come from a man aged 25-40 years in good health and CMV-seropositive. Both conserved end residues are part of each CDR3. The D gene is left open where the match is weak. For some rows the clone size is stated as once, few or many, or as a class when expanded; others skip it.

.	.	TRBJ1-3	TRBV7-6	TGTGCCAGCAGCCCGACTGACTCTGGAAACACCATATATTTT	CASSPTDSGNTIYF
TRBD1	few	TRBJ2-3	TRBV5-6	TGTGCCAGCAACCCAGGACAGGGAGGGCAGTATTTT	CASNPGQGGQYF
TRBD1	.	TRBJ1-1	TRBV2	TGTGCCAGCAGTGTACAGGGGGCAGGAAACACTGAAGCTTTCTTT	CASSVQGAGNTEAFF
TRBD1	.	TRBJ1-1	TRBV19	TGTGCCAGTAGTCTGCCGGGACAGGGCAACACTGAAGCTTTCTTT	CASSLPGQGNTEAFF
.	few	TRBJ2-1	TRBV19	TGTGCCAGTAGTGCGGGGACAGCTCACTGGGATGAGCAGTTCTTC	CASSAGTAHWDEQFF
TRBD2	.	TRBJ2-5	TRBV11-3	TGTGCCAGCAGCCAAACGGGGGGGCGTCAAGAGACCCAGTACTTC	CASSQTGGRQETQYF
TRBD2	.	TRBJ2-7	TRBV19	TGTGCCAGTAGTCAGATAGCGGGGAAGACCTACGAGCAGTACTTC	CASSQIAGKTYEQYF
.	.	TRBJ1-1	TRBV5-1	TGCGCCAGCAGCTTGGTAGGGGACACTGAAGCTTTCTTT	CASSLVGDTEAFF
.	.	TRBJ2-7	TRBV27	TGTGCCAGCAGTTCCAGGGAAGCCCCCTACGAGCAGTACTTC	CASSSREAPYEQYF
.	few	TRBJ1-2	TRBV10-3	TGTGCCATCAGTGATCTAGTGGCTAACTATGGCTACACCTTC	CAISDLVANYGYTF
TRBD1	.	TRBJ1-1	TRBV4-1	TGCGCCAGCAAACGAACGGGACAGGCGAACACTGAAGCTTTCTTT	CASKRTGQANTEAFF
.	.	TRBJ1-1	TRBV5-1	TGCGCCAGCAGGGCCAGACAGAACACTGAAGCTTTCTTT	CASRARQNTEAFF
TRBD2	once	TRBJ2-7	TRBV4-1	TGCGCCAGCAGTCAACCGGTTCGGGGGGCCTACGAGCAGTACTTC	CASSQPVRGAYEQYF
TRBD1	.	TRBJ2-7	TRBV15	TGTGCCACCAGCAGAGATCGGGGGACAGGGAAGGATGGCTACGAGCAGTACTTC	CATSRDRGTGKDGYEQYF
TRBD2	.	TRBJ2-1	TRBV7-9	TGTGCCAGCAACACGGGTGGGCTAGCGGGGTTCAATGAGCAGTTCTTC	CASNTGGLAGFNEQFF
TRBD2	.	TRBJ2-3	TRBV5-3	TGTGCCAGAAGCATTCGAAGGACTAGCGGGGCTTCTAGCACAGATACGCAGTATTTT	CARSIRRTSGASSTDTQYF
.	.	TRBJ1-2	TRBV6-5	TGTGCCAGCAGTTACGGGACAACCCCTCTCTATGGCTACACCTTC	CASSYGTTPLYGYTF
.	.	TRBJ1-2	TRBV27	TGTGCCAGCAGTTTAAACAGGGACAACTATGGCTACACCTTC	CASSLNRDNYGYTF
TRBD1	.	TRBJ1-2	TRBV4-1	TGCGCCAGCAGCCAAGATCCAGCACAGGGGATGGGCTACACCTTC	CASSQDPAQGMGYTF
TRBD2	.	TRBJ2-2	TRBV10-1	TGCGCCAGCAGTTCTCGGATAGCGGGGAACACCGGGGAGCTGTTTTTT	CASSSRIAGNTGELFF